These 3 T cell receptor beta chains were sequenced from one sample in a study of blood T cell repertoires in COVID-19. Data came from immunoSEQ multiplex PCR; TCRdb stores just in-frame clones and leaves some out. This table has over 150,000 clones, 88% appearing once. What was sequenced was peripheral blood. The receptors derive from a man aged 50-59 years who had recovered from COVID-19.

The CDR3 sequence: CASSESARVIGNTIYF. CDR3 nucleotides: TGTGCCAGCAGTGAATCGGCCAGGGTGATTGGAAACACCATATATTTT. This chain joins TRBV6-1 and TRBJ1-3; a weak D match, TRBD1 (5 bases). V was clipped by 2 bases and J by 3 bases, with 14 bases between them. Germline CDR1 MNHNS, CDR2 SASEGT. This CDR3 is 16 amino acids long.

The rearrangement links TRBV25-1 to TRBJ2-1; 7 nucleotides align to TRBD1. CDR3 length: 16 residues. From germline, CDR1 is MGHDK and CDR2 SYGVNS. V lost 4 bases and J lost 4; bases outside the gene matches: 10. The CDR3 protein is CASSVRGRMGYNEQFF. Written as DNA, the CDR3 is TGTGCCAGCAGTGTTAGGGGGCGCATGGGATACAATGAGCAGTTCTTC.

The J gene is TRBJ2-7, the V gene TRBV28; 8 nucleotides line up with TRBD1. From germline, CDR1 is MDHEN and CDR2 SYDVKM. CDR3 length equals 16 residues. V lost 4 bases to trimming and J lost 6 bases; unmatched junction nucleotides: 14. CDR3 in amino acids: CASSSNPGQAGLEQYF. The CDR3 region has the DNA TGTGCCAGCAGTTCTAACCCGGGACAGGCAGGCCTCGAGCAGTACTTC.